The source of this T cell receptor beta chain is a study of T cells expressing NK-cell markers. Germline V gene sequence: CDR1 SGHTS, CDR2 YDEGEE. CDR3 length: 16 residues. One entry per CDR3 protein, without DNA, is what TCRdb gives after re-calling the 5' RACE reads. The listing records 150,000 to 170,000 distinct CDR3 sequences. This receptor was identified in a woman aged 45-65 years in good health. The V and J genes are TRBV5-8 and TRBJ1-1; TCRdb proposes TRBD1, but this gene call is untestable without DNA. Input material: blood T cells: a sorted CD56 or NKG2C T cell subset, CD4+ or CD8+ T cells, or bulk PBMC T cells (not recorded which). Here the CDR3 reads CASSFQGGWAWTEAFF.